Presented here are 9 T cell receptor beta chains from one specimen sequenced in a study of T cells in Graves' hyperthyroidism and ophthalmopathy. RNA transcripts yielded amplified TCR beta CDR3 regions. When the TCR CDR3 underwent first-round RT-PCR, the HTBI primer set was used. TCRdb called the multiplex PCR reads again in MiXCR, with one record for every CDR3 protein. Of 600,000 to 650,000 distinct CDR3 sequences in the sample, less than 25% were seen once. The specimen was blood. The receptors shown here come from a man aged 25 to 45 with Graves' ophthalmopathy.

This clonotype was seen at least ten times. The chain uses TRBV2 and TRBJ1-1, with D uncertain. CDR1 is SNHLY, CDR2 FYNNEI, per germline. The CDR3 is 12 residues long. The V and J ends lost 0 bases and 4 bases respectively, with 3 bases between them. CDR3 amino acids: CASSEAGTEAFF. The CDR3 DNA is TGTGCCAGCAGTGAAGCTGGCACTGAAGCTTTCTTT.

The rearrangement uses TRBV24-1 and TRBJ1-2, with TRBD1 as a possible D gene (5 bases). This CDR3 has 14 residues. The V end lost 4 bases, the J end lost 1 base, and 9 bases lay between the germline ends. Germline V gene sequence: CDR1 KGHDR, CDR2 SFDVKD. The CDR3 bases are TGTGCCACCAGTGAGACAGATTATAACTATGGCTACACCTTC. Translation gives CATSETDYNYGYTF.

This clonotype was seen many times. The chain employs TRBV6-1 and TRBJ2-1; 13 bases are a match to TRBD2. The CDR3 length is 15 residues. CDR1 and CDR2 (germline): MNHNS, SASEGT. With 6 bases clipped from V and 8 bases from J, the junction kept 7 bases outside the gene matches. CDR3 coding DNA: TGTGCCAGCAGCCCCGGGACTAGCGGGGTCTATGAGCAGTTCTTC. It codes for CASSPGTSGVYEQFF.

Comment on this clonotype: One end of the junction is discordant with germline, which a read error may explain. The CDR3 DNA reads as TGTGCCTGGGGTGTCTATAGCTCTGGAAACACCATATATTTT. This codes for CAWGVYSSGNTIYF. The V gene is TRBV30, the J gene TRBJ1-3; D ambiguous. The CDR3 covers 14 residues. Germline CDR1 is GTSNPN and CDR2 is SVGIG (reference sequence).

This clonotype was seen a handful of times. The V call is TRBV15, the J call TRBJ2-3, with 11 bases fitting TRBD2. This CDR3 comprises 17 residues. Germline V gene sequence: CDR1 LNHNV, CDR2 YYDKDF (reference sequence). Trimming cost V 3 bases and J 2 bases; bases outside gene matches: 7. CDR3 protein: CATSRIRLAGSTDTQYF. The CDR3 region has the DNA TGTGCCACCAGCAGGATTCGACTAGCGGGATCCACAGATACGCAGTATTTT.

The chain couples TRBV6-1 to TRBJ2-2; the D gene is possibly TRBD1 (5 bases). V lost 8 bases and J 8 bases, leaving 9 bases between the germline ends. Looked up from germline, CDR1 is MNHNS and CDR2 is SASEGT. This CDR3 is built from 11 residues. The CDR3 sequence is CASGASGELFF. The CDR3 bases are TGTGCCAGCGGGGCCTCAGGGGAGCTGTTTTTT.

The chain recombines TRBV28 with TRBJ1-6; D is ambiguous. CDR1 MDHEN and CDR2 SYDVKM come from the germline V gene. CDR3 size: 13 residues. V was clipped by 6 bases and J by 4 bases, with 7 bases between them. In nucleotides, the CDR3 is TGTGCCAGCAGCCGGGGTTATAATTCACCCCTCCACTTT. Protein: CASSRGYNSPLHF. Variable domain in full (rest from reference TRBV28 and TRBJ1-6): DVKVTQSSRYLVKRTGEKVFLECVQDMDHENMFWYRQDPGLGLRLIYFSYDVKMKEKGDIPEGYSVSREKKERFSLILESASTNQTSMYLCASSRGYNSPLHFGNGTRLTVT.

In its sample, this clonotype was seen a few times. The gene calls are TRBV7-3 and TRBJ2-7; 14 nucleotides align to TRBD2. CDR1 and CDR2 (germline): SGHTA, FQGTGA. The CDR3 is 16 amino acids. V shed 4 bases, J shed 4 bases, and the junction held 6 bases outside the gene matches. CDR3 coding DNA: TGTGCCAGCAGCTCCAGACTAGCGGGAGGGAGGTACGAGCAGTACTTC. It encodes CASSSRLAGGRYEQYF.

This clonotype was counted many times. The chain combines TRBV11-2 with TRBJ2-5; TRBD2 matches 7 bases. Per the germline V gene, CDR1 is SGHAT and CDR2 is FQNNGV. Trimming removed 1 base from V and 2 bases from J; junction bases left unmatched: 4. The CDR3 runs to 15 residues. The CDR3 protein is CASSLGTRRQETQYF. The DNA for the CDR3 is TGTGCCAGCAGCTTAGGGACTAGACGGCAAGAGACCCAGTACTTC.